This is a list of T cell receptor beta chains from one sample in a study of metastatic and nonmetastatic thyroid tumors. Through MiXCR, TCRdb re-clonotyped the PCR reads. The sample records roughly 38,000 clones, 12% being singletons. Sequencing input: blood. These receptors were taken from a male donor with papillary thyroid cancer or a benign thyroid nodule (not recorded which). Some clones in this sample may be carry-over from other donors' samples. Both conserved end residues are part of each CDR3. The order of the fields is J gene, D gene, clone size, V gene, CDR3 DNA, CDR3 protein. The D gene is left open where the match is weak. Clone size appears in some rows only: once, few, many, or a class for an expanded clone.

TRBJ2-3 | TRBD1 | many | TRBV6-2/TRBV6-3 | TGTGCCAGCAGTTACGATCAGGGGGCGGCGGATACGCAGTATTTT | CASSYDQGAADTQYF
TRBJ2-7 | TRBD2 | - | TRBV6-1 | TGTGCCAGCAGTGAAATCGGACTAGAACCCGAGCAGTACTTC | CASSEIGLEPEQYF
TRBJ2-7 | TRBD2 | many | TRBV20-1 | TGCAGTGCCCCCTCACTAGCGGGAACCTCCTACGAGCAGTACTTC | CSAPSLAGTSYEQYF
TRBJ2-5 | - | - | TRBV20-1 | TGCAGTGCTAGAGATGGGCAGGGTGTAGAGACCCAGTACTTC | CSARDGQGVETQYF
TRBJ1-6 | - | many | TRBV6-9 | TGTGCCAGCAGTTTCCGACTACCACAGGGTAGGGTCAATTCACCCCTCCACTTT | CASSFRLPQGRVNSPLHF
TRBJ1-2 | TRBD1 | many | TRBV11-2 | TGTGCCAGCAGAGTCGGGACAGGGGCGTGTATTCACTATGGCTACACCTTC | CASRVGTGACIHYGYTF
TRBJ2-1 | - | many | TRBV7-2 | TGTGCCAGCAGCTTAGGTTGGCGGGACGATGACAATGAGCAGTTCTTC | CASSLGWRDDDNEQFF
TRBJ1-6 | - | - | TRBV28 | TGTGCCAGCAGCCCCGGGTTGGAGGGGAATTCACCCCTCCACTTT | CASSPGLEGNSPLHF
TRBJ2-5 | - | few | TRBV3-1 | TGTGCCAGCAGCCAAGACCCGCCCGCTCTTGAGACCCAGTACTTC | CASSQDPPALETQYF
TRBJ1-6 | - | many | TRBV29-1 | TGCAGCGCCGGGTTGCCCCTCCACTTT | CSAGLPLHF